These 27 T cell receptor beta chains originate from one sample sequenced in a study of early T cells in non-severe SARS-CoV-2 infection. TCRdb independently ran MiXCR on the 5' RACE reads; one entry per CDR3 protein. Of roughly 40,000 distinct CDR3 sequences in the sample, approximately 4% were seen once. The sequenced sample was whole blood. Source of these receptors: an adult who was a healthcare worker with PCR-confirmed SARS-CoV-2 infection or an uninfected control (not recorded which).

This clonotype occurred many times. V and J are TRBV18 and TRBJ1-5, with D possibly matching TRBD1 (6 bases). The ends were cut back, 5 bases at V and 6 bases at J, with 11 bases in the middle. Per germline, CDR1 KGHSH and CDR2 LQKENI. CDR3 length equals 13 residues. The DNA for the CDR3 is TGTGCCAGCTCATCAGACAGGCCTCAGCCCCAGCATTTT. Protein: CASSSDRPQPQHF.

V and J are TRBV29-1 and TRBJ2-7, with D unclear. Germline-derived CDR1 and CDR2 are SQVTM and ANQGSEA. The CDR3 contains 11 residues. V lost 0 bases, J lost 6 bases, and 6 bases lay in between. CDR3: CSVEDLVEQYF. The CDR3 DNA reads as TGCAGCGTTGAAGATCTTGTCGAGCAGTACTTC.

In this sample, this clonotype turned up many times. V and J are TRBV9 and TRBJ2-2; D uncertain. The CDR3 length is 14 residues. The germline CDR1 and CDR2 sequences are SGDLS and YYNGEE. V lost 2 bases and J 1 base, leaving 6 bases between the germline ends. The DNA for the CDR3 is TGTGCCAGCAGCGTTGCAGGGAACACCGGGGAGCTGTTTTTT. This codes for CASSVAGNTGELFF.

This clonotype was detected ten times or more. The rearrangement uses TRBV7-6 and TRBJ2-1, with TRBD2 matching 14 bases. The CDR3 has 18 residues. The germline CDR1 and CDR2 sequences are SGHVS and FNYEAQ. Trimming took 1 base from V and 10 from J; bases not matched to a gene: 12. In DNA, the CDR3 is TGTGCCAGCAGCTTAGTAGGGGGAAAAGGACTAGCGGGAGGCGAGCAGTTCTTC. It translates to CASSLVGGKGLAGGEQFF.

This clonotype showed up many times. J is TRBJ2-7 and V is TRBV29-1; TRBD1 matches 7 bases. CDR1 SQVTM and CDR2 ANQGSEA come from the germline V gene. J gave up 0 bases and V 3 bases, and 5 bases lay outside the gene matches. The CDR3 contains 14 residues. CDR3 residues: CSVERQGTSYEQYF. The DNA of the CDR3 is TGCAGCGTTGAGAGACAGGGAACCTCCTACGAGCAGTACTTC.

This clonotype has more than one count but fewer than ten. The chain combines TRBV7-2 with TRBJ2-1, with a possible D match to TRBD1 (6 bases). Germline V gives CDR1 SGHTA, CDR2 FQGNSA. CDR3 length equals 15 residues. Trimming shortened V by 5 bases and J by 1 base, and 12 bases separated the two germline ends. The CDR3 region has the DNA TGTGCCAGCAGCCCGTACAGGGCTTCCTACAATGAGCAGTTCTTC. This encodes CASSPYRASYNEQFF.

This clonotype was seen many times. The chain combines TRBV7-9 with TRBJ2-3, with 9 bases lining up with TRBD2. CDR3 length equals 16 residues. V was pared by 4 bases and J by 2 bases, with 7 bases of the junction left unmatched. Germline V gene sequence: CDR1 SEHNR, CDR2 FQNEAQ (reference sequence). Here the CDR3 DNA reads TGTGCCAGCAGCTCTGGACTAGCGCGGAACACAGATACGCAGTATTTT. Its protein is CASSSGLARNTDTQYF. Together with reference TRBV7-9 and TRBJ2-3, the CDR3 gives the full variable domain: DTGVSQNPRHKITKRGQNVTFRCDPISEHNRLYWYRQTLGQGPEFLTYFQNEAQLEKSRLLSDRFSAERPKGSFSTLEIQRTEQGDSAMYLCASSSGLARNTDTQYFGPGTRLTVL.

This clonotype was picked up many times. The chain carries TRBV20-1 and TRBJ2-3; 9 bases are a match to TRBD2. This CDR3 contains 16 residues. The V gene's germline CDR1 is DFQATT and CDR2 SNEGSKA (reference sequence). The junction had 6 bases not matched to a gene; V was cut back by 0 bases and J by 2 bases. The DNA for the CDR3 is TGCAGTGCTAGAGATATGCTAGCGGGACCCACAGATACGCAGTATTTT. As protein: CSARDMLAGPTDTQYF.

This clonotype was detected a few times. This chain links TRBV2 with TRBJ2-3, with D maybe TRBD1 (5 bases). This CDR3 spans 15 amino acids. Trimming took 0 bases from V and 5 from J, leaving 12 bases between them. Per the germline V gene, CDR1 is SNHLY and CDR2 is FYNNEI. The CDR3 bases are TGTGCCAGCAGTGAAGCAAGAACTACAGGAGATACGCAGTATTTT. As protein: CASSEARTTGDTQYF.

This clonotype was observed a few times. The chain couples TRBV11-2 to TRBJ2-3; 8 nucleotides match TRBD1. Germline CDR1 is SGHAT and CDR2 is FQNNGV. V gave up 1 base and J gave up 6 bases; unmatched junction bases: 12. The CDR3 length is 17 residues. CDR3 sequence: CASSLGAAGTGADTQYF. The CDR3, as DNA: TGTGCCAGCAGCTTAGGGGCGGCGGGGACAGGAGCGGATACGCAGTATTTT.

In its sample, this clonotype was seen a few times. This chain uses TRBV19 with TRBJ2-7; D is uncertain. V lost 5 bases and J lost 5, with 10 bases in between. The CDR3 totals 12 residues. CDR1 and CDR2 (germline): LNHDA, SQIVND (reference sequence). CDR3 DNA sequence: TGTGCCAGTAGTTCCCACCCCGACGAGCAGTACTTC. This gives the protein CASSSHPDEQYF.

This clonotype was counted at least ten times. This rearrangement joins TRBV20-1 to TRBJ1-5; 7 bases are shared with TRBD1. Germline CDR1 DFQATT, CDR2 SNEGSKA (reference sequence). The ends lost 6 bases at V and 7 bases at J; junction bases unmatched: 6. This CDR3 comprises 12 residues. CDR3 nucleotide sequence: TGCAGTGCAAACCGACAGGGACAGCCCCAGCATTTT. It translates to CSANRQGQPQHF.

The rearrangement uses TRBV6-5 and TRBJ1-2, with D perhaps TRBD1 (5 bases). This CDR3 region has 14 residues. Trimming stripped 5 bases from V and 5 bases from J, with 15 bases between. Looked up from germline, CDR1 is MNHEY and CDR2 is SVGAGI. The CDR3 bases are TGTGCCAGCAGTACCCGGGACGTTAAGTATGGCTACACCTTC. This encodes CASSTRDVKYGYTF.

There are a few counts of this clonotype. The chain is built from TRBV14 and TRBJ2-3; 7 nucleotides agree with TRBD2. The V segment lost 1 base and the J segment 5 bases; nucleotides outside the gene matches: 12. CDR3 length equals 17 residues. Per germline, CDR1 SGHDN and CDR2 FVKESK. The CDR3 spells CASSQASGLVMIDTQYF. Here the CDR3 DNA reads TGTGCCAGCAGCCAAGCCTCTGGACTAGTCATGATAGATACGCAGTATTTT.

There are many counts of this clonotype. V is TRBV18 and J is TRBJ1-5; D unresolved. CDR1 and CDR2 from the germline V gene are KGHSH and LQKENI. This CDR3 region has 15 residues. Deletions cut 2 bases from V and 0 bases from J, with 8 bases between. This CDR3 is CASSPSHYSNQPQHF. The DNA of the CDR3 is TGTGCCAGCTCACCAAGCCACTATAGCAATCAGCCCCAGCATTTT.

This clonotype was detected ten times or more. This sequence joins TRBV11-3 and TRBJ2-5; no clear D gene. There are 13 residues in the CDR3. V lost 5 bases, J lost 4 bases, and 11 bases lay in between. Germline assignment: CDR1 SGHNT and CDR2 YENEEA. CDR3 coding DNA: TGTGCCAGCAGCCGCGACTTGTCAGAGACCCAGTACTTC. It yields the protein CASSRDLSETQYF.

The table lists this clonotype with many counts. The gene calls are TRBV11-2 and TRBJ2-5; D may match TRBD1 or TRBD2 (6 bases each). V lost 5 bases, J lost 2 bases, and 15 bases lay in between. Germline values: CDR1 SGHAT, CDR2 FQNNGV. This CDR3 spans 15 amino acids. The CDR3 DNA reads as TGTGCCAGCAGCCCCCGGATAGGGGGGCAAGAGACCCAGTACTTC. It yields the protein CASSPRIGGQETQYF.

This clonotype was counted ten times or more. The chain carries TRBV11-1 and TRBJ2-1; the match to TRBD2 covers 15 bases. Looked up from germline, CDR1 is SGHAT and CDR2 is FQDESV (reference sequence). V gave up 5 bases and J gave up 7 bases; unmatched junction bases: 3. There are 15 residues in the CDR3. Written as DNA, the CDR3 is TGTGCCAGCAGCAAAGGACTAGCGGGGGGGAATGAGCAGTTCTTC. This codes for CASSKGLAGGNEQFF.

There are many counts of this clonotype. This chain joins TRBV5-1 and TRBJ1-2; 8 nucleotides agree with TRBD1. With V trimmed by 1 base and J by 0 bases, 2 bases remained unmatched. This CDR3 is 15 amino acids long. The germline CDR1 and CDR2 sequences are SGHRS and YFSETQ. The CDR3 nucleotides are TGCGCCAGCAGCTTGTGGACAGGGCCTAACTATGGCTACACCTTC. Amino acids: CASSLWTGPNYGYTF.

This clonotype was counted ten times or more. The chain recombines TRBV5-6 with TRBJ1-1, with TRBD1 matching 8 bases. Germline V gene lookup returns CDR1 SGHDT and CDR2 YYEEEE. This CDR3 spans 15 amino acids. Losses at the gene ends were 4 bases for V and 3 bases for J; bases not matched to a gene: 8. The CDR3 nucleotides are TGTGCCAGCAGCCGTGCCGGACAGGGAGACACTGAAGCTTTCTTT. This encodes CASSRAGQGDTEAFF.

At least ten counts were recorded for this clonotype. The rearrangement uses TRBV18 and TRBJ2-5; the D gene is possibly TRBD1 (6 bases). This CDR3 is 14 amino acids long. V lost 2 bases and J lost 4, with 11 bases in between. Per germline, CDR1 KGHSH and CDR2 LQKENI. CDR3 coding DNA: TGTGCCAGCTCACCAGTGACAGGAGGAGAGACCCAGTACTTC. It translates to CASSPVTGGETQYF. Variable domain in full (rest from reference TRBV18 and TRBJ2-5): NAGVMQNPRHLVRRRGQEARLRCSPMKGHSHVYWYRQLPEEGLKFMVYLQKENIIDESGMPKERFSAEFPKEGPSILRIQQVVRGDSAAYFCASSPVTGGETQYFGPGTRLLVL.

This clonotype was detected a few times. The gene calls are TRBV20-1 and TRBJ2-7; TRBD2 agrees at 11 bases. This CDR3 has 15 residues. V shed 3 bases, J shed 5 bases, and the junction held 9 bases outside the gene matches. Germline CDR1 reads DFQATT; CDR2 reads SNEGSKA (reference sequence). CDR3 coding DNA: TGCAGTGCTAGTCAACCTAGCGGGAGGAAAGACGAGCAGTACTTC. This translates into CSASQPSGRKDEQYF.

Many counts were recorded for this clonotype. The chain carries TRBV7-8 and TRBJ1-5; D unresolved. CDR3 size: 16 residues. The V and J ends lost 0 bases and 2 bases respectively, with 11 bases between them. Germline V gives CDR1 SGHVS, CDR2 FQNEAQ. The CDR3 coding sequence is TGTGCCAGCAGCTTAGCGCCGGGTACGGGCAATCAGCCCCAGCATTTT. Protein product: CASSLAPGTGNQPQHF.

In its sample, this clonotype was seen many times. The CDR3 sequence: CASSVASGNRADTQYF. In nucleotides, the CDR3 is TGTGCCAGCAGCGTAGCCAGCGGGAATCGGGCAGATACGCAGTATTTT. V and J are TRBV9 and TRBJ2-3; 7 positions agree with TRBD2. Germline V gene sequence: CDR1 SGDLS, CDR2 YYNGEE. The CDR3 length is 16 residues. V shed 0 bases, J shed 4 bases, and the junction held 8 bases outside the gene matches. Variable domain in full (rest from reference TRBV9 and TRBJ2-3): DSGVTQTPKHLITATGQRVTLRCSPRSGDLSVYWYQQSLDQGLQFLIQYYNGEERAKGNILERFSAQQFPDLHSELNLSSLELGDSALYFCASSVASGNRADTQYFGPGTRLTVL.

The CDR3 region is CASSSGLAGVGTQYF. The CDR3 coding sequence is TGTGCCAGCAGCTCGGGACTAGCGGGGGTCGGGACCCAGTACTTC. The chain joins TRBV11-3 to TRBJ2-5; 14 positions match TRBD2. The CDR3 consists of 15 residues. With 4 bases clipped from V and 7 bases from J, the junction kept 5 bases outside the gene matches. Germline V gives CDR1 SGHNT, CDR2 YENEEA.

This clonotype has a handful of counts. This chain uses TRBV24-1 with TRBJ2-6; no clear D gene. Germline V gene lookup returns CDR1 KGHDR and CDR2 SFDVKD. This CDR3 has 13 residues. The germline V and J ends were trimmed by 6 bases and 7 bases, with 9 bases remaining between them. The CDR3: CATSPSGANVLTF. The CDR3 DNA reads TGTGCCACCAGTCCAAGTGGAGCCAACGTCCTGACTTTC.

The chain has TRBV20-1 and TRBJ2-7; maybe TRBD1 (5 bases). Germline CDR1 is DFQATT and CDR2 is SNEGSKA (reference sequence). V dropped 5 bases and J dropped 9 bases, with 20 bases sitting between them. This CDR3 region has 13 residues. Written as DNA, the CDR3 is TGCAGTGCTCCGAAGGGTGGTAGGGGCGGGCAGTACTTC. Encoded protein: CSAPKGGRGGQYF.